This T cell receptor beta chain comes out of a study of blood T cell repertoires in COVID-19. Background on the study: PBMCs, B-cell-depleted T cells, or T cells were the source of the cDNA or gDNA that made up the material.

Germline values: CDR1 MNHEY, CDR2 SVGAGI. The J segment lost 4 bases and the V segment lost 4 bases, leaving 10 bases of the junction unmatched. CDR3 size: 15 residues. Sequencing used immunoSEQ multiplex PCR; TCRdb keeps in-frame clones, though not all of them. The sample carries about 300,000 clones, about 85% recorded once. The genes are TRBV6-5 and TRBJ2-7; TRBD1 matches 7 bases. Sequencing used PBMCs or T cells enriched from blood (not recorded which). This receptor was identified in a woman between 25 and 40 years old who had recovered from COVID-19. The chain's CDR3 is CASSSPDRVGYEQYF. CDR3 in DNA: TGTGCCAGCAGTTCCCCCGACAGGGTGGGGTACGAGCAGTACTTC.